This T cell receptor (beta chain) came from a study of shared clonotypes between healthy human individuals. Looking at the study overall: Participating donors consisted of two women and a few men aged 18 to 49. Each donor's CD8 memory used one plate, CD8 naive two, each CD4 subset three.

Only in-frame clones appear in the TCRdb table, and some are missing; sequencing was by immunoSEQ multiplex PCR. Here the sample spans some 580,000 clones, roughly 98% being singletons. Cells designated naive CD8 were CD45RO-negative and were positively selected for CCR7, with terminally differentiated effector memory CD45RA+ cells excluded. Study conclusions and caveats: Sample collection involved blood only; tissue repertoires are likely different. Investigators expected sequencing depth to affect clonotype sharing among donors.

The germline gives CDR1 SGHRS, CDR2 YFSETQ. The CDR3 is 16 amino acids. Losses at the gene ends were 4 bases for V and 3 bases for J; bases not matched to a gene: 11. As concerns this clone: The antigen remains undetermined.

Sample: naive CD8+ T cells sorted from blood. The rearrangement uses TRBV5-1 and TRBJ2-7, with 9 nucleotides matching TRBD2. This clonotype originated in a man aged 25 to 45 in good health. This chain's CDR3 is CASSPTLAGADYEQYF. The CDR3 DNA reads TGCGCCAGCAGCCCCACCTTAGCGGGAGCCGACTACGAGCAGTACTTC.